This T cell receptor (beta chain) appears in the sequencing data of a study of blood T cell repertoires in COVID-19. Overall study: The United States, Italy and Spain were the sources of the acute and convalescent COVID-19 samples. The cDNA or gDNA used as material had been derived from T cells, B-cell-depleted T cells, or PBMCs.

CDR3 length: 11 residues. Trimming removed 1 base from V and 5 bases from J, with 3 bases in between. Germline V lookup: CDR1 LGHDT, CDR2 YNNKEL (reference sequence). Per the study methods: Reference gene primer amplification gave nucleated cell count estimates. Some clones are missing from TCRdb's copy, which holds only in-frame ones; the method was immunoSEQ multiplex PCR. V and J calls and clone size come straight from that table; D and trimming were deduced from the DNA. Among some 160,000 clones listed, roughly 90% were seen once. The gene calls are TRBV3-1 (or the pseudogene TRBV3-2) and TRBJ2-7; D is ambiguous. This TCR was sampled from a man between 60 and 75 years old with acute or convalescent COVID-19. Sequencing input: peripheral blood. The chain's CDR3 is CASSQVNEQYF. The CDR3 DNA follows: TGTGCCAGCAGCCAAGTAAACGAGCAGTACTTC.